One and the same sample provided the 11 T cell receptor beta chains below, sequenced in a study of blood T cells in healthy people across ages. Primers used in a second PCR of about 7 to 11 cycles were a sample-barcoded 5' primer and a J-beta primer mix. TCRdb reprocessed the 5' RACE reads via MiXCR and lists one record per CDR3 protein. Of 1.5 million or so distinct CDR3 sequences listed, less than 45% were seen once; the top ten hold less than 5%. Source material: blood. All receptors come from a woman younger than 30 in good health.

Of note for this clonotype: Possible read error: a much larger clone is one base away. V usage is TRBV29-1 and J usage is TRBJ1-5, with D hard to call. The V gene's germline CDR1 is SQVTM and CDR2 ANQGSEA. The CDR3 has 13 amino acids. CDR3 protein: CGVGLALNQPQHF. The CDR3 DNA is TGCGGCGTTGGGTTGGCCTTAAATCAGCCCCAGCATTTT.

The J gene is TRBJ2-5, the V gene TRBV4-2; D is ambiguous. CDR1 is LGHNA and CDR2 is YNFKEQ in the germline V gene. CDR3 length: 14 residues. V lost 0 bases and J lost 0, with 5 bases in between. The CDR3 protein is CASSQDDNQETQYF. The CDR3 DNA sequence: TGTGCCAGCAGCCAAGATGACAACCAAGAGACCCAGTACTTC.

This clonotype has just a few counts. The J gene is TRBJ1-2, the V gene TRBV6-5, with 8 bases identical to TRBD1. This CDR3 spans 15 amino acids. The germline V gene has CDR1 MNHEY and CDR2 SVGAGI. J lost 0 bases, V lost 6 bases, and 6 bases had no gene match. CDR3 loop: CASSFDRGTNYGYTF. The CDR3 DNA sequence: TGTGCCAGCAGCTTTGACAGGGGTACTAACTATGGCTACACCTTC.

V gene TRBV9 combines with J gene TRBJ2-7; 9 positions agree with TRBD2. V gave up 4 bases and J gave up 7 bases; unmatched junction bases: 12. The CDR3 is 15 residues long. Germline CDR1 is SGDLS and CDR2 is YYNGEE. Written as DNA, the CDR3 is TGTGCCAGCAGCTCTCAGCGGGGGGCCTACAATGAGCAGTACTTC. It specifies CASSSQRGAYNEQYF.

The chain joins TRBV4-3 to TRBJ2-7; D is ambiguous. Looked up from germline, CDR1 is LGHNA and CDR2 is YSLEER. Trimming removed 0 bases from V and 7 bases from J, with 13 bases in between. This CDR3 comprises 14 residues. CDR3 amino acids: CASSQEVLTREQYF. DNA for the CDR3: TGCGCCAGCAGCCAAGAGGTCCTTACGAGGGAGCAGTACTTC.

The gene calls are TRBV20-1 and TRBJ1-1; D call uncertain. Germline-derived CDR1 and CDR2 are DFQATT and SNEGSKA (reference sequence). This CDR3 contains 11 residues. The V end lost 3 bases, the J end lost 5 bases, and 7 bases lay between the germline ends. The CDR3 coding sequence is TGCAGTGCTAGTAGAACAACTGAAGCTTTCTTT. The encoded protein is CSASRTTEAFF.

The chain carries TRBV15 and TRBJ1-6, with D maybe TRBD1 (6 bases). CDR3 length: 16 residues. The germline V gene encodes CDR1 LNHNV and CDR2 YYDKDF (reference sequence). V lost 2 bases and J 8 bases, leaving 16 bases between the germline ends. The CDR3: CATSRNRVVQDSPLHF. The CDR3 coding sequence is TGTGCCACCAGCAGAAACAGGGTGGTTCAGGATTCACCCCTCCACTTT.

The chain recombines TRBV30 with TRBJ1-1; D is perhaps TRBD1 (5 bases). Germline V lookup: CDR1 GTSNPN, CDR2 SVGIG (reference sequence). Trimming pared 4 bases from V and 3 bases from J, leaving 15 bases between. This CDR3 is 14 amino acids long. In DNA, the CDR3 is TGTGCCTGGACATCGGGGGTCGGGGACACTGAAGCTTTCTTT. It yields the protein CAWTSGVGDTEAFF. Full variable domain (outside the CDR3, taken from reference TRBV30 and TRBJ1-1): SQTIHQWPATLVQPVGSPLSLECTVEGTSNPNLYWYRQAAGRGLQLLFYSVGIGQISSEVPQNLSASRPQDRQFILSSKKLLLSDSGFYLCAWTSGVGDTEAFFGQGTRLTVV.

V is TRBV3-1 and J is TRBJ1-1; unclear D gene. Between the trimmed V and J ends, which lost 2 bases and 8 bases, there was a span of 12 bases. Germline-derived CDR1 and CDR2 are LGHDT and YNNKEL (reference sequence). CDR3 length equals 13 residues. The CDR3 reads CASSQYRRREAFF. The CDR3 nucleotides are TGTGCCAGCAGCCAATATCGGCGAAGGGAAGCTTTCTTT. The variable domain in full, completed from reference TRBV3-1 and TRBJ1-1, reads DTAVSQTPKYLVTQMGNDKSIKCEQNLGHDTMYWYKQDSKKFLKIMFSYNNKELIINETVPNRFSPKSPDKAHLNLHINSLELGDSAVYFCASSQYRRREAFFGQGTRLTVV.

This chain links TRBV12-3 or TRBV12-4 with TRBJ2-4; D remains unclear. CDR3 length: 14 amino acids. Trimming removed 5 bases from V and 11 bases from J, with 19 bases in between. CDR3 DNA sequence: TGTGCCAGCAGTGGAAGGCCCTACCTCTTATTTCAGTACTTC. Its protein product is CASSGRPYLLFQYF.

The chain carries TRBV13 and TRBJ1-1, with D possibly being TRBD1 (5 bases). The germline V and J ends were trimmed by 5 bases and 8 bases, with 12 bases remaining between them. The CDR3 consists of 12 residues. Germline CDR1 and CDR2: PRHDT and FYEKMQ (reference sequence). For the CDR3, the DNA is TGTGCCAGCAGCGATTCCCGGACAGAAGCTTTCTTT. As protein: CASSDSRTEAFF. The full variable domain, with the rest looked up from reference TRBV13 and TRBJ1-1, is AAGVIQSPRHLIKEKRETATLKCYPIPRHDTVYWYQQGPGQDPQFLISFYEKMQSDKGSIPDRFSAQQFSDYHSELNMSSLELGDSALYFCASSDSRTEAFFGQGTRLTVV.